The rows below give T cell receptor beta chains drawn from one sample of a study of T-cell memory formation after mild COVID-19. Each CDR3 protein is one row after TCRdb ran MiXCR on the 5' RACE reads. The profile shows approximately 490,000 distinct CDR3 sequences, just over 20% of them singletons. The sample taken for sequencing was PBMCs or a T cell subset sorted from them (not recorded which). Receptors were obtained from an adult woman who had mild COVID-19 (a few samples of this study predate the infection). Cell type and time point are not known. Each CDR3 is given with its conserved first and last residue. D genes are given only for firm matches. Clone size, where shown, is once, few, many, or a class for clones that have expanded.

-	TRBV15	14	TRBJ1-5	-	TGTGCCACCAGCAGTAGAGGGGGAAGTCAGCCCCAGCATTTT	CATSSRGGSQPQHF
-	TRBV6-5	15	TRBJ2-1	few	TGTGCCAGCAGGCAGGGGGCGGGAGGGTACAATGAGCAGTTCTTC	CASRQGAGGYNEQFF
-	TRBV6-4	13	TRBJ1-5	-	TGTGCCAGCAGTGAAAACTTCAATCAGCCCCAGCATTTT	CASSENFNQPQHF
TRBD1	TRBV7-2	14	TRBJ2-1	-	TGTGACAGCAGTTCCGGGACAGGGCGGGCTGAGCAGTTCTTC	CDSSSGTGRAEQFF
-	TRBV5-1	13	TRBJ2-1	many	TGCGCCAGCAGCCCGACAGCCTACAATGAGCAGTTCTTC	CASSPTAYNEQFF
-	TRBV3-1	13	TRBJ1-1	few	TGTGCCAGCAGCCCGGGGGGGGGCAGGAAGGCTTTCTTT	CASSPGGGRKAFF
-	TRBV6-5	14	TRBJ2-3	-	TGTGCCAGCAGCGTACGATCTAGCACAGATACGCAGTATTTT	CASSVRSSTDTQYF
-	TRBV9	12	TRBJ2-3	-	TGTGCCAGCAGCGGGAGAACAGATACGCAGTATTTT	CASSGRTDTQYF
-	TRBV15	14	TRBJ2-7	many	TGTGCCACCAGCAGAGACAGGGGACCCTACGAGCAGTACTTC	CATSRDRGPYEQYF
TRBD1	TRBV5-4	12	TRBJ2-1	few	TGTGCCAGCACCTTGGGACAGGGCAATCAGTTCTTC	CASTLGQGNQFF
TRBD2	TRBV15	16	TRBJ2-7	many	TGTGCCACCAGCAGAGATGGTAGCGGGTCGTCCTACGAGCAGTACTTC	CATSRDGSGSSYEQYF
-	TRBV20-1	14	TRBJ2-3	few	TGCAGTGCTGCACCGGGACTTAGCACAGATACGCAGTATTTT	CSAAPGLSTDTQYF
-	TRBV9	14	TRBJ2-7	-	TGTGCCAGCAGCGTAGCCCCCAGGGGCCACGAGCAGTACTTC	CASSVAPRGHEQYF
-	TRBV12-3/TRBV12-4	13	TRBJ1-1	many	TGCGCCAGCAGCTTCTCAGCGAACACTGAAGCTTTCTTT	CASSFSANTEAFF
TRBD1	TRBV20-1	14	TRBJ2-4	few	TGCAGTGCTAGACACAGGGGGCGGGAAAACATTCAGTACTTC	CSARHRGRENIQYF
TRBD1	TRBV28	13	TRBJ2-1	-	TGTGCCAGCAGTTTCCAGGACAGGGACGAGCAGTTCTTC	CASSFQDRDEQFF
-	TRBV5-1	15	TRBJ1-3	few	TGCGCCAGCAGCTTGGGACCCGGGACTGGAAACACCATATATTTT	CASSLGPGTGNTIYF
TRBD2	TRBV20-1	15	TRBJ2-3	few	TGCAGTGCGAGTAGCGGGGGGCCGTTCACAGATACGCAGTATTTT	CSASSGGPFTDTQYF
-	TRBV30	17	TRBJ1-4	few	TGTGCCTGCAACCCGTGGGTAGGGGGGGCGCGATCTGAAAAACTGTTTTTT	CACNPWVGGARSEKLFF
-	TRBV7-9	14	TRBJ2-1	few	TGTGCCAGCAGCGGGGCGCCCTTATACAATGAGCAGTTCTTC	CASSGAPLYNEQFF
-	TRBV5-5	15	TRBJ2-7	-	TGTGCCAGCAGCTTGGATCTGGGAGCCCTCTACGAGCAGTACTTC	CASSLDLGALYEQYF
-	TRBV2	15	TRBJ1-5	-	TGTGCCAGCAGTGAATTGGGTTTCGCCGCGGGGCCCCAGCATTTT	CASSELGFAAGPQHF
-	TRBV3-1	13	TRBJ2-2	many	TGTGCCAGCAGCCAAGTGGGGTCCGGGGAGCTGTTTTTT	CASSQVGSGELFF
TRBD1	TRBV6-1	13	TRBJ1-1	-	TGTGCCATAGGGGACAGGGGGCTCACTGAAGCTTTCTTT	CAIGDRGLTEAFF
TRBD1	TRBV4-1	14	TRBJ1-1	-	TGCGCCAGCAGCCAAGTAACAGGGGGCGGTGAAGCTTTCTTT	CASSQVTGGGEAFF
TRBD2	TRBV9	16	TRBJ2-3	few	TGTGCCAGCAGCGAGACTAGCGGGACATTCACAGATACGCAGTATTTT	CASSETSGTFTDTQYF
-	TRBV6-2/TRBV6-3	13	TRBJ1-5	-	TGTGCCAGCAGTTACGGACAGTATCAGCCCCAGCATTTT	CASSYGQYQPQHF
TRBD2	TRBV12-3/TRBV12-4	16	TRBJ2-1	few	TGTGCCAGCAGCTGGCCGGGACTAGCGGGAAGGAATGAGCAGTTCTTC	CASSWPGLAGRNEQFF
-	TRBV27	13	TRBJ2-1	-	TGTGCCAGCAGCTTAACCTGGAACAATGAGCAGTTCTTC	CASSLTWNNEQFF
-	TRBV11-3	18	TRBJ2-4	-	TGTGCCAGCAGCCCCCGATCTTGGCAATCGGGGGCCAAAAACATTCAGTACTTC	CASSPRSWQSGAKNIQYF
-	TRBV9	17	TRBJ1-3	-	TGTGCCAGCAGCCCCAGCCCGGGCCCCAGCTCTGGAAACACCATATATTTT	CASSPSPGPSSGNTIYF
-	TRBV30	13	TRBJ2-3	few	TGTGCCTGGAGTGTACTGGTCACAGATACGCAGTATTTT	CAWSVLVTDTQYF
-	TRBV13	13	TRBJ2-1	few	TGTGCCAGCAGCTTAAGGGGCTCAGGGAATCAGTTCTTC	CASSLRGSGNQFF
-	TRBV28	15	TRBJ2-4	-	TGTGCCAGCAGTCGTAATAGGGTAGTAGGAAACATTCAGTACTTC	CASSRNRVVGNIQYF
-	TRBV7-9	14	TRBJ1-2	many	TGTGCCAGCAGCGTTCCTAGCAGAAACTATGGCTACACCTTC	CASSVPSRNYGYTF